Described below is a single T cell receptor (beta chain) sequence and its context. Its antigen is undetermined. This sample was taken from a study of cytomegalovirus exposure and HLA in healthy donors. Study results and limitations: Donors belonging to an Asian-associated ancestry cluster reportedly showed fewer N-insertions in productive TCRs than the approximately 640-donor mean, according to what a later analysis found.

The germline V gene encodes CDR1 SGHDN and CDR2 FVKESK. The CDR3 has 17 amino acids. V lost 1 base and J 3 bases, leaving 18 bases between the germline ends. Participants comprised healthy donors of bone marrow. The PCR used 60 Vbeta and 13 Jbeta primers. Using immunoSEQ multiplex PCR, the repertoire was profiled, and TCRdb retains in-frame clones only, with some absent. Of around 190,000 clones listed, around three quarters are singletons. The receptor comes from a woman aged 25 to 39 in good health and CMV-seropositive. The V call is TRBV14, the J call TRBJ1-1; TRBD1 might be the D (5 bases). Specimen: PBMCs. The DNA of the CDR3 is TGTGCCAGCAGCCAAGTTGGCCAGGGTTTTTGGGACACTGAAGCTTTCTTT. It is translated as CASSQVGQGFWDTEAFF.